This entry lists 13 T cell receptor beta chains sequenced from one sample in a study of lymphopenia after photon versus proton radiotherapy. Using immunoSEQ multiplex PCR, the repertoire was profiled, and TCRdb retains in-frame clones only, with some absent. The profile shows about 4,500 clones, around 69% of them singletons. The input for sequencing was peripheral blood, taken from a patient treated with proton-based radiotherapy. The receptor source for this set is an elderly man with esophageal cancer.

V usage is TRBV11-2 and J usage is TRBJ2-5, with 7 bases that match TRBD2. Germline lookup yields CDR1 SGHAT and CDR2 FQNNGV. J lost 4 bases, V lost 4 bases, and 9 bases had no gene match. The length of the CDR3 is 15 residues. Written as DNA, the CDR3 is TGTGCCAGCAGCTCCTCCCCCACTAGCGCAGAGACCCAGTACTTC. Amino acid sequence: CASSSSPTSAETQYF.

Relative to its sample, this clone is medium-sized. The identical CDR3 is also encoded by other nucleotide sequences in the sample. The chain employs TRBV7-2 and TRBJ2-7, with D possibly being TRBD1 or TRBD2 (5 bases each). Germline CDR1 SGHTA, CDR2 FQGNSA. The V and J ends lost 0 bases and 4 bases respectively, with 13 bases between them. The CDR3 is 15 amino acids. CDR3 bases: TGTGCCAGCAGCTTAGCGCCCGTCAGGGAGTACGAGCAGTACTTC. This codes for CASSLAPVREYEQYF.

The V and J genes are TRBV27 and TRBJ2-1; tentatively, D is TRBD2 (5 bases). Germline CDR1 and CDR2: MNHEY and SMNVEV (reference sequence). This CDR3 contains 15 residues. The V end was cut by 8 bases, the J end by 5 bases, with 19 bases between. In nucleotides, the CDR3 is TGTGCCAGCTCGGCGCGCTTTGGAGGCCACAATGAGCAGTTCTTC. It translates to CASSARFGGHNEQFF.

In its sample, this clone was seen once. The V gene is TRBV6-5, the J gene TRBJ1-5; D ambiguous. V gave up 0 bases and J gave up 0 bases, with 6 bases separating them. The CDR3 sequence is 15 residues long. Germline CDR1 reads MNHEY; CDR2 reads SVGAGI. CDR3 in DNA: TGTGCCAGCAGTTACTCGATCAGTAGCAATCAGCCCCAGCATTTT. Residues: CASSYSISSNQPQHF.

The chain has TRBV11-2 and TRBJ2-7; the D gene could be TRBD1 or TRBD2 (5 bases each). Germline CDR1 SGHAT, CDR2 FQNNGV. This CDR3 is built from 13 residues. With 4 bases removed from V and 6 bases from J, the gap between germline ends came to 13 bases. As DNA, the CDR3 is TGTGCCAGCAGCTCCGGGACGCGCCTCGAGCAGTACTTC. Its protein product is CASSSGTRLEQYF.

The chain has TRBV6-5 and TRBJ1-3; 7 bases are a match to TRBD1. There are 15 residues in the CDR3. The germline CDR1 and CDR2 sequences are MNHEY and SVGAGI. V gave up 6 bases and J gave up 7 bases; unmatched junction bases: 12. The DNA for the CDR3 is TGTGCCAGCAGCCTAGACAGGGAAGGTGCGAACACCATATATTTT. Translating it yields CASSLDREGANTIYF.

The rearrangement uses TRBV7-2 and TRBJ2-6; no definite D call. Germline lookup yields CDR1 SGHTA and CDR2 FQGNSA. This CDR3 region has 13 residues. V was trimmed by 7 bases and J by 0 bases, leaving 4 bases between them. DNA for the CDR3: TGTGCCAGCACCTTCTCTGGGGCCAACGTCCTGACTTTC. Amino acid sequence: CASTFSGANVLTF. Supplemented by reference TRBV7-2 and TRBJ2-6, the full variable domain reads GAGVSQSPSNKVTEKGKDVELRCDPISGHTALYWYRQSLGQGLEFLIYFQGNSAPDKSGLPSDRFSAERTGGSVSTLTIQRTQQEDSAVYLCASTFSGANVLTFGAGSRLTVL.

V is TRBV30 and J is TRBJ2-5; 8 positions agree with TRBD2. Germline CDR1 GTSNPN, CDR2 SVGIG (reference sequence). This CDR3 comprises 15 residues. The J segment lost 3 bases and the V segment lost 3 bases, leaving 9 bases of the junction unmatched. CDR3 sequence reads: CAWSRGGWGKETQYF. The CDR3 nucleotides are TGTGCCTGGAGCCGGGGGGGATGGGGGAAAGAGACCCAGTACTTC.

This rearrangement joins TRBV29-1 to TRBJ2-1, with D possibly matching TRBD1 (5 bases). V lost 6 bases and J 5 bases, leaving 8 bases between the germline ends. CDR1 and CDR2 from the germline V gene are SQVTM and ANQGSEA. The CDR3 contains 11 residues. CDR3 in amino acids: CSVGHNNEQFF. CDR3 DNA sequence: TGCAGCGTCGGACATAACAATGAGCAGTTCTTC.

In DNA form, the CDR3 reads TGTGCCAGTAGTATGAGGAGGGACGGGGGCACTGAAGCTTTCTTT. Translated, it gives CASSMRRDGGTEAFF. The chain joins TRBV19 to TRBJ1-1; D is perhaps TRBD1 (5 bases). V shed 3 bases and J shed 4 bases, with 15 bases lying between them. The CDR3 covers 15 residues. The germline gives CDR1 LNHDA, CDR2 SQIVND (reference sequence).

In DNA form, the CDR3 reads TGCGCCAGCAGCCAAACTCGGGGGGGGTACAATGAGCAGTTCTTC. Translating gives CASSQTRGGYNEQFF. The V call is TRBV4-1, the J call TRBJ2-1, with 8 bases that match TRBD2. CDR1 is MGHRA, CDR2 YSYEKL, per germline. J gave up 4 bases and V 2 bases, and 4 bases lay outside the gene matches. The CDR3 has 15 residues.

V gene TRBV7-2 combines with J gene TRBJ1-4; D is ambiguous. This CDR3 is 16 amino acids long. V was pared by 1 base and J by 2 bases, with 11 bases between. Germline V lookup: CDR1 SGHTA, CDR2 FQGNSA. The CDR3, as DNA: TGTGCCAGCAGCTTAGTATGGAGAGCTACTAATGAAAAACTGTTTTTT. Translation gives CASSLVWRATNEKLFF.

This clone qualifies as medium-sized. This chain links TRBV19 with TRBJ2-1; tentatively, D is TRBD2 (5 bases). The germline V gene has CDR1 LNHDA and CDR2 SQIVND (reference sequence). V was trimmed by 3 bases and J by 4 bases, leaving 16 bases between them. The CDR3 length is 16 residues. CDR3 protein: CASSIGRASRYNEQFF. CDR3 bases: TGTGCCAGTAGTATCGGTCGGGCTAGCCGATACAATGAGCAGTTCTTC.